Listed here are 17 T cell receptor beta chains from one sample, sequenced in a study of T cell responses to AZD1222 COVID-19 vaccine. Assay used: immunoSEQ multiplex PCR; TCRdb lists only in-frame clones, some missing. The sample holds roughly 120,000 clones, 88% seen once. Sequencing was performed on peripheral blood, taken on day 0 of MenACWY control vaccination. Every receptor here comes from an adult in good health.

This chain joins TRBV19 and TRBJ2-7; the match to TRBD1 covers 7 bases. V trimming: 6 bases; J trimming: 2 bases; junction bases outside the gene matches: 7. CDR1 and CDR2 (germline): LNHDA, SQIVND (reference sequence). CDR3 length: 14 amino acids. The CDR3 loop is CASRSGTAAYEQYF. CDR3 nucleotides: TGTGCCAGTAGGTCCGGGACAGCCGCCTACGAGCAGTACTTC.

The chain couples TRBV24-1 to TRBJ1-2, with 7 bases matching TRBD1. V lost 0 bases and J lost 1; bases outside the gene matches: 1. The germline CDR1 and CDR2 sequences are KGHDR and SFDVKD. The CDR3 is made up of 15 amino acids. CDR3: CATSDLRQGNYGYTF. The CDR3 DNA reads TGTGCCACCAGTGATTTGAGACAGGGTAACTATGGCTACACCTTC.

This clone was picked up one time. This rearrangement joins TRBV11-1 to TRBJ1-5; D is uncertain. The CDR3 is 13 amino acids. Germline V lookup: CDR1 SGHAT, CDR2 FQDESV (reference sequence). Trimming pared 5 bases from V and 3 bases from J, leaving 8 bases between. The chain's CDR3 is CASSLNYNQPQHF. The CDR3 nucleotides read TGTGCCAGCAGCCTCAACTACAATCAGCCCCAGCATTTT.

The chain couples TRBV7-9 to TRBJ1-1; D is unresolved. Germline V gives CDR1 SEHNR, CDR2 FQNEAQ (reference sequence). The CDR3 has 14 residues. Deletions cut 1 base from V and 6 bases from J, with 12 bases between. The CDR3 nucleotides read TGTGCCAGCAGCTTAGTGGGAGGGCAACCTGAAGCTTTCTTT. Protein product: CASSLVGGQPEAFF.

The chain is built from TRBV5-1 and TRBJ2-6, with D perhaps TRBD1 (5 bases). Trimming removed 0 bases from V and 2 bases from J, with 6 bases in between. The germline gives CDR1 SGHRS, CDR2 YFSETQ. The CDR3 runs to 15 residues. CDR3 bases: TGCGCCAGCAGCTTGGAAGGGGCTGGGGCCAACGTCCTGACTTTC. Protein sequence: CASSLEGAGANVLTF. Filled out from reference TRBV5-1 and TRBJ2-6, the complete variable domain reads KAGVTQTPRYLIKTRGQQVTLSCSPISGHRSVSWYQQTPGQGLQFLFEYFSETQRNKGNFPGRFSGRQFSNSRSEMNVSTLELGDSALYLCASSLEGAGANVLTFGAGSRLTVL.

This chain joins TRBV18 and TRBJ1-4, with a possible D match to TRBD1 (6 bases). Germline CDR1 and CDR2: KGHSH and LQKENI. This CDR3 has 15 residues. V lost 4 bases to trimming and J lost 4 bases, with 13 bases between them. The CDR3 sequence: CASSLQGRDNEKLFF. The CDR3 nucleotides are TGTGCCAGCTCACTACAGGGAAGGGATAATGAAAAACTGTTTTTT.

The rearrangement links TRBV5-1 to TRBJ1-4, with D uncertain. There are 15 residues in the CDR3. V lost 0 bases, J lost 6 bases, and 12 bases lay in between. The germline gives CDR1 SGHRS, CDR2 YFSETQ. CDR3 residues: CASSLAPGRDEKLFF. Here the CDR3 DNA reads TGCGCCAGCAGCTTGGCCCCGGGTCGTGATGAAAAACTGTTTTTT.

V and J are TRBV4-1 and TRBJ2-5; maybe TRBD1 (6 bases). From germline, CDR1 is MGHRA and CDR2 YSYEKL. V gave up 2 bases and J gave up 7 bases, with 14 bases separating them. This CDR3 spans 14 amino acids. The chain's CDR3 is CASSQLDTQGTQYF. In DNA, the CDR3 is TGCGCCAGCAGCCAACTTGATACACAGGGGACCCAGTACTTC.

The V call is TRBV5-4, the J call TRBJ2-1; 11 nucleotides line up with TRBD2. V was pared by 4 bases and J by 10 bases, with 10 bases of the junction left unmatched. The germline gives CDR1 SGHNT, CDR2 YYREEE (reference sequence). CDR3 length equals 15 residues. The CDR3: CASSTRTSGSGEQFF. The CDR3 DNA reads TGTGCCAGCAGCACCAGGACTAGCGGGTCGGGAGAGCAGTTCTTC.

The chain combines TRBV6-5 with TRBJ1-2; D is uncertain. Germline V gene data show CDR1 as MNHEY and CDR2 as SVGAGI. CDR3 length: 13 residues. The V and J ends lost 1 base and 7 bases respectively, with 10 bases between them. The CDR3 sequence: CASSYLGDSGYTF. CDR3 DNA sequence: TGTGCCAGCAGTTACTTGGGAGATTCTGGCTACACCTTC.

The rearrangement links TRBV11-3 to TRBJ2-2, with a tentative D call TRBD1 (6 bases). CDR3 length: 15 amino acids. CDR1 and CDR2 (germline): SGHNT, YENEEA. V gave up 5 bases and J gave up 0 bases, with 10 bases separating them. The CDR3 sequence: CASSPPGANTGELFF. In nucleotides, the CDR3 is TGTGCCAGCAGCCCCCCAGGGGCGAACACCGGGGAGCTGTTTTTT.

The chain employs TRBV3-1 (or the pseudogene TRBV3-2) and TRBJ2-7; D might be TRBD1 (5 bases). The CDR3 totals 13 residues. The germline V gene encodes CDR1 LGHDT and CDR2 YNNKEL (reference sequence). Trimming cost V 2 bases and J 3 bases, with 8 bases left between them. CDR3 residues: CASSQQGFYEQYF. In DNA, the CDR3 is TGTGCCAGCAGCCAACAGGGTTTCTACGAGCAGTACTTC.

This clone occurred once. The rearrangement uses TRBV5-1 and TRBJ1-2; D gene uncertain. V shed 0 bases and J shed 0 bases, with 9 bases lying between them. CDR1 SGHRS and CDR2 YFSETQ come from the germline V gene. The CDR3 is 15 amino acids. CDR3 region: CASSLVVASNYGYTF. CDR3 DNA sequence: TGCGCCAGCAGCTTGGTTGTAGCTTCTAACTATGGCTACACCTTC.

The CDR3 sequence is CASREVGGEQFF. The CDR3 nucleotides read TGTGCCAGCAGAGAAGTGGGGGGTGAGCAGTTCTTC. The chain combines TRBV28 with TRBJ2-1, with D perhaps matching TRBD2 (6 bases). This CDR3 contains 12 residues. V gave up 6 bases and J gave up 9 bases, with 12 bases separating them. CDR1 MDHEN and CDR2 SYDVKM come from the germline V gene.

The V and J genes are TRBV19 and TRBJ2-7; 8 nucleotides line up with TRBD2. In germline, CDR1 is LNHDA, CDR2 SQIVND (reference sequence). Trimming cost V 5 bases and J 3 bases; bases outside gene matches: 6. CDR3 size: 14 residues. CDR3 in amino acids: CASSLPGLDYEQYF. CDR3 sequence (DNA): TGTGCCAGTAGTCTCCCGGGACTAGACTACGAGCAGTACTTC.

The rearrangement links TRBV12-3 or TRBV12-4 to TRBJ2-7, with 9 positions matching TRBD2. Losses at the gene ends were 5 bases for V and 3 bases for J; bases not matched to a gene: 2. The CDR3 length is 13 residues. For the CDR3, the DNA is TGTGCCAGCAGTCGACTAGCGGACTACGAGCAGTACTTC. Residues: CASSRLADYEQYF.

This chain joins TRBV27 and TRBJ1-4, with a weak D call TRBD1 (6 bases). Trimming cost V 4 bases and J 4 bases, with 13 bases left between them. The CDR3 runs to 15 residues. The V gene's germline CDR1 is MNHEY and CDR2 SMNVEV (reference sequence). The CDR3 loop is CASSSQGIGNEKLFF. The CDR3 region has the DNA TGTGCCAGCAGTTCACAGGGAATCGGTAATGAAAAACTGTTTTTT.